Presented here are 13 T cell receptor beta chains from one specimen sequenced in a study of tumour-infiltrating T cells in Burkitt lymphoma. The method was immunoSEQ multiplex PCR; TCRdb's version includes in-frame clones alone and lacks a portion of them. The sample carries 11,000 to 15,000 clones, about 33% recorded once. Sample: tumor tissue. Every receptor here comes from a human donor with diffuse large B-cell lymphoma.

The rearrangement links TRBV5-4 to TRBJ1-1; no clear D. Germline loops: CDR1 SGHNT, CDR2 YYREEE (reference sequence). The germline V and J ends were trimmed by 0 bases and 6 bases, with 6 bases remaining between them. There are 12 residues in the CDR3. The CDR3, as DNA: TGTGCCAGCAGCTTGGATGGGGCTGAAGCTTTCTTT. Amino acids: CASSLDGAEAFF.

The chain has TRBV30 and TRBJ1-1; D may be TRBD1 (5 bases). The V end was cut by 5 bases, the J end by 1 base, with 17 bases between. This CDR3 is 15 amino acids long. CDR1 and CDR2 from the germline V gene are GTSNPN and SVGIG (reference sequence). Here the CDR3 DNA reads TGTGCCTGGGGATCTTCGGGGGTCCCGAACACTGAAGCTTTCTTT. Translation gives CAWGSSGVPNTEAFF.

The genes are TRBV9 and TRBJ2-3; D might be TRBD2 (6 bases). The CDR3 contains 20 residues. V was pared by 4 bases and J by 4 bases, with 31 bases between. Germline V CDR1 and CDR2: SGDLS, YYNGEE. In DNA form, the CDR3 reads TGTGCCAGCAGCCCAGTTCCGGAGGAGGTCGGCGGGATGTCCGCAGATACGCAGTATTTT. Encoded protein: CASSPVPEEVGGMSADTQYF.

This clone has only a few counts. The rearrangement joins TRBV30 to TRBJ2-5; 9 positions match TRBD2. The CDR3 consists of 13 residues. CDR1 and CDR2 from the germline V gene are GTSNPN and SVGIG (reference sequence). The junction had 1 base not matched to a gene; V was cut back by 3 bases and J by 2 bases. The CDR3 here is CAWRLAGQETQYF. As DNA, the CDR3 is TGTGCCTGGAGGCTAGCGGGGCAAGAGACCCAGTACTTC.

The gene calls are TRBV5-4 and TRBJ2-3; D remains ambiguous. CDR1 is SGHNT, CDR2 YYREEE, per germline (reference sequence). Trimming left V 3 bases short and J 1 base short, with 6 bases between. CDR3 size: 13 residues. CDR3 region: CASSSSGTDTQYF. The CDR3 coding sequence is TGTGCCAGCAGCTCCAGTGGCACAGATACGCAGTATTTT.

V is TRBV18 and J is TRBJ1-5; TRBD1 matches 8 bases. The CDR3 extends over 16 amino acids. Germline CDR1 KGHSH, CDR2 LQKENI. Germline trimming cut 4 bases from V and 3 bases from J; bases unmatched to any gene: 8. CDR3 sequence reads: CASSLAGQGANQPQHF. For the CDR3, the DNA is TGTGCCAGCTCACTCGCCGGACAGGGAGCCAATCAGCCCCAGCATTTT.

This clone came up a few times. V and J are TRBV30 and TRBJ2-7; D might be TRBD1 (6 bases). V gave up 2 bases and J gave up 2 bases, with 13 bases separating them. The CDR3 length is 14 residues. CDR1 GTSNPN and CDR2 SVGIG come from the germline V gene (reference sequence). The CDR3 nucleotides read TGTGCCTGGAGTTTGGGGACACCCACCTACGAGCAGTACTTC. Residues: CAWSLGTPTYEQYF.

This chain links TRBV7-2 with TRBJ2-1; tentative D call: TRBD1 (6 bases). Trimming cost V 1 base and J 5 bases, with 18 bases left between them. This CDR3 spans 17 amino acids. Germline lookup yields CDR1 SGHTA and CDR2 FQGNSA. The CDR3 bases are TGTGCCAGCAGCTTAGTTGTGGGACACGGAAACAACAATGAGCAGTTCTTC. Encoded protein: CASSLVVGHGNNNEQFF.

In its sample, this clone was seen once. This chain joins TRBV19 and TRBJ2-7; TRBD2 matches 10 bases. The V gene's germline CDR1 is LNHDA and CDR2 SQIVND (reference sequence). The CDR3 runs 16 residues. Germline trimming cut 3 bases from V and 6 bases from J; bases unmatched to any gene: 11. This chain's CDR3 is CASSIKSGRASFEQYF. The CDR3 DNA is TGTGCCAGTAGTATTAAAAGCGGGAGGGCCTCGTTCGAGCAGTACTTC. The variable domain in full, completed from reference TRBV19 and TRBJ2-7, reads DGGITQSPKYLFRKEGQNVTLSCEQNLNHDAMYWYRQDPGQGLRLIYYSQIVNDFQKGDIAEGYSVSREKKESFPLTVTSAQKNPTAFYLCASSIKSGRASFEQYFGPGTRLTVT.

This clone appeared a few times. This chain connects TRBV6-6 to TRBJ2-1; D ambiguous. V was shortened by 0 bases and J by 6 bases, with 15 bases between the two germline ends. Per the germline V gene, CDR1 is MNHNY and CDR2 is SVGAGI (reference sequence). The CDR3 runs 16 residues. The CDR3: CASSYSSRTSPNEQFF. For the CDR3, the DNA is TGTGCCAGCAGTTACTCTTCCCGGACCTCACCCAATGAGCAGTTCTTC.

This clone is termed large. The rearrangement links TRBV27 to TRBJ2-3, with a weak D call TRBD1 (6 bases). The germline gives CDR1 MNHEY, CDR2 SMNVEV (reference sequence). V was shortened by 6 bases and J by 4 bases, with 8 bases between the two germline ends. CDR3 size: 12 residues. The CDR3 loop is CASRQGPDTQYF. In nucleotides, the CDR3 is TGTGCCAGCAGACAGGGACCAGATACGCAGTATTTT.

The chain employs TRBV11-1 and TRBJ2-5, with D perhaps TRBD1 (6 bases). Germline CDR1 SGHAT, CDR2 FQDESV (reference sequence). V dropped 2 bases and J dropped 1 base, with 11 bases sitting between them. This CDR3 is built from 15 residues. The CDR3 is CASSLNGQFQETQYF. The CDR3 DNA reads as TGTGCCAGCAGCTTAAACGGACAGTTCCAAGAGACCCAGTACTTC. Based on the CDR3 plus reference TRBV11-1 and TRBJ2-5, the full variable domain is EAEVAQSPRYKITEKSQAVAFWCDPISGHATLYWYRQILGQGPELLVQFQDESVVDDSQLPKDRFSAERLKGVDSTLKIQPAELGDSAMYLCASSLNGQFQETQYFGPGTRLLVL.

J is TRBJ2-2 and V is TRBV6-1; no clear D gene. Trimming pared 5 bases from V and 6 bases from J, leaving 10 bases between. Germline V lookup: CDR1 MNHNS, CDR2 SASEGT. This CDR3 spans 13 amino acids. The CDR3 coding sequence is TGTGCCAGCAGTACGTTTAAGGCCGGGGAGCTGTTTTTT. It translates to CASSTFKAGELFF.